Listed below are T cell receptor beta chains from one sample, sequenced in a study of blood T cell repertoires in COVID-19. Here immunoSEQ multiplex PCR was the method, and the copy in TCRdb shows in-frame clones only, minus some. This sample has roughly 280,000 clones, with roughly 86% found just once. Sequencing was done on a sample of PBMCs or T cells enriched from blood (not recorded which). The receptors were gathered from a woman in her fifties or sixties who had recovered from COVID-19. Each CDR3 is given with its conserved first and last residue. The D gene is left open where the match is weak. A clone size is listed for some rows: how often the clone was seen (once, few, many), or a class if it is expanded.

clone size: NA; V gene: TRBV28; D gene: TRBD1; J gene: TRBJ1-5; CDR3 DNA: TGTGCCAGCAGTTTATTGACAGGGGGCGGGAGCAATCAGCCCCAGCATTTT; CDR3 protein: CASSLLTGGGSNQPQHF
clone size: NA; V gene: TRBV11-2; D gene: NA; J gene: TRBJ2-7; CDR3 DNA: TGTGCCAGCAGCTTTCATCACAGCTCCTACGAGCAGTACTTC; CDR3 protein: CASSFHHSSYEQYF
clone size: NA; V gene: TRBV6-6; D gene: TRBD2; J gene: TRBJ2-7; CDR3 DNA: TGTGCCAGCAGTCCAAGACTAGCGGGAGGGACCCTATCCTACGAGCAGTACTTC; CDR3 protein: CASSPRLAGGTLSYEQYF
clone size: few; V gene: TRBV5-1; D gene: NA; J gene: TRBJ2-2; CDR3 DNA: TGCGCCAGCAGCAAGACAGTGAACACCGGGGAGCTGTTTTTT; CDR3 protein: CASSKTVNTGELFF
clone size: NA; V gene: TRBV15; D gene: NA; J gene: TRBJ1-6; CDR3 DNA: TGTGCCACCAGCTCCCACGAAGGGGATGTTTATAATTCACCCCTCCACTTT; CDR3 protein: CATSSHEGDVYNSPLHF
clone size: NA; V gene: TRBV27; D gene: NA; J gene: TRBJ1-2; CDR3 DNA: TGTGCCAGCAGCCCCACCCAGGACAGAATAGGCTACACCTTC; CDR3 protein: CASSPTQDRIGYTF
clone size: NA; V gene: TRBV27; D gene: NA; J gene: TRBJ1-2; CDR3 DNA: TGTGCCAGCACACTCCGGGAGGGATTGGGCTATGGCTACACCTTC; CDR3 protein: CASTLREGLGYGYTF
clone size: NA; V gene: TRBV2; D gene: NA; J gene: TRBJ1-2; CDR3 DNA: TGTGCCAGCAGTGGTTTTGAACAGGGCGCTAACTATGGCTACACCTTC; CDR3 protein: CASSGFEQGANYGYTF
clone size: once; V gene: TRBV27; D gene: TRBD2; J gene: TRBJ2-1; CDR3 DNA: TGTGCCAGCAGCCTTGTTCGGGGGGGCCGCAATGAGCAGTTCTTC; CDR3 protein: CASSLVRGGRNEQFF
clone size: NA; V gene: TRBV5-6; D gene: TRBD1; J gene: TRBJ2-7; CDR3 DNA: TGTGCCAGCAGCTTGGCCGGTGCCGGGACAGCAATCAACGAGCAGTACTTC; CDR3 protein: CASSLAGAGTAINEQYF
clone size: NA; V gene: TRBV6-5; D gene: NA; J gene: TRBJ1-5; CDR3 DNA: TGTGCCAGCAGCCCCGACAGATTGAATCAGCCCCAGCATTTT; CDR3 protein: CASSPDRLNQPQHF
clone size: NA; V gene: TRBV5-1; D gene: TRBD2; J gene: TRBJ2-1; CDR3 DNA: TGCGCCAGCAGCGTGGGACTAGCGGGGGGTGAGCAGTTCTTC; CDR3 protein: CASSVGLAGGEQFF
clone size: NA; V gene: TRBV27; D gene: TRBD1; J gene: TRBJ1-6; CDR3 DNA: TGTGCCAGCAGTCCCGACGGGACAGGGCCAAATTCACCCCTCCACTTT; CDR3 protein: CASSPDGTGPNSPLHF
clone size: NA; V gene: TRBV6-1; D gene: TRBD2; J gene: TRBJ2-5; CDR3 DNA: TGTGCCAGCAGTGAAATAGCGGCTAGCGGGTCGGAGACCCAGTACTTC; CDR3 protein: CASSEIAASGSETQYF
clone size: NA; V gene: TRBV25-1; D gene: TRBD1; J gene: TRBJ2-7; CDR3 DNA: TGTGCCAGCAGTTCCTGGGACAGCTCCTACGAGCAGTACTTC; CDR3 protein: CASSSWDSSYEQYF
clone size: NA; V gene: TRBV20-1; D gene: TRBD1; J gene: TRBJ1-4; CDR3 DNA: TGCAGTGCTAGTTCGTCACGGGACAGTGATCGGAAACTGTTTTTT; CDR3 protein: CSASSSRDSDRKLFF
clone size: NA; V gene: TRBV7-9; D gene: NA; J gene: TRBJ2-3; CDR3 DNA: TGTGCCAGCAGCTTTTCCTCTAGTAGCACAGATACGCAGTATTTT; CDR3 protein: CASSFSSSSTDTQYF
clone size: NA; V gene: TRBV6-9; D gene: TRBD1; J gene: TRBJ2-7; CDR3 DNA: TGTGCCAGCAGCCGGGACAGGGGGCGGCGGGAGCAGTACTTC; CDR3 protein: CASSRDRGRREQYF
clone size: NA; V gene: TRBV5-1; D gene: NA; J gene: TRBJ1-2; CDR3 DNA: TGCGCCAGCAGCTTGGATTTGCAAACAGGCTACACCTTC; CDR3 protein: CASSLDLQTGYTF
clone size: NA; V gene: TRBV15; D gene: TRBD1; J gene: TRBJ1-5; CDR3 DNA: TGTGCCACCAGAAAGGGTTGGACAGGATGTCAGCCCCAGCATTTT; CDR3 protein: CATRKGWTGCQPQHF
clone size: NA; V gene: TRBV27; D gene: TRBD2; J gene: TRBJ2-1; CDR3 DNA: TGTGCCAGCGGGGCAGCGGGAGAAGACAATGAGCAGTTCTTC; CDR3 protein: CASGAAGEDNEQFF
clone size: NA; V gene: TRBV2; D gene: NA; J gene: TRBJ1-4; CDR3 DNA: TGTGCCAGCAGAGATGACGGGAATGAAAAACTGTTTTTT; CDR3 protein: CASRDDGNEKLFF